This T cell receptor (beta chain) emerged from a study of regulatory T cells in long-lasting Graves disease. Time point defined: newly diagnosed GD, antithyroid drugs for less than 3 months. The TCR library was made from RNA that had been extracted from PBMCs in TRIzol. One endocrinology department in Xi'an, China, was where patients came from. The V and J ends lost 8 bases and 0 bases respectively, with 17 bases between them. The CDR3 is 17 amino acids. This clonotype was picked up a small number of times. CDR3-region Arm-PCR and iRepertoire HTBI primers produced the TCR beta libraries. TCRdb reprocessed the multiplex PCR reads via MiXCR and lists one record per CDR3 protein. The table lists approximately 400,000 distinct CDR3 sequences, 12% of them singletons. The same sample was also studied in work on T cells in Graves' hyperthyroidism and ophthalmopathy.

The TCR comes from a woman in her late teens or twenties with Graves disease. The chain combines TRBV12-3 or TRBV12-4 with TRBJ1-6; D is unclear. The sample here was peripheral blood mononuclear cells (PBMCs), taken at new diagnosis, from a patient treated with antithyroid drugs. CDR3 protein: CASVGVYSSSYNSPLHF. Written as DNA, the CDR3 is TGTGCCAGCGTCGGCGTTTATTCTAGCTCCTATAATTCACCCCTCCACTTT.